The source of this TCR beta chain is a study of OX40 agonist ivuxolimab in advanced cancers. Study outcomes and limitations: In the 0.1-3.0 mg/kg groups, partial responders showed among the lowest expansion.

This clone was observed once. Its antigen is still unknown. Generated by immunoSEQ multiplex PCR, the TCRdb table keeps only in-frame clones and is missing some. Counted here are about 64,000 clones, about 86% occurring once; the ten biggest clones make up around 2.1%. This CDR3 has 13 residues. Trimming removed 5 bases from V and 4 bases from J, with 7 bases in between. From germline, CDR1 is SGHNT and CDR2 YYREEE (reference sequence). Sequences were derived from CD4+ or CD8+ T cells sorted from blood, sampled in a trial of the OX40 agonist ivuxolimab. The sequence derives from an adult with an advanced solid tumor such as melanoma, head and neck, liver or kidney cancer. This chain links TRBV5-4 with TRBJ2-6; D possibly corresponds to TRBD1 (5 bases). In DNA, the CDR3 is TGTGCCAGCAGGACAGACGGGGCCAACGTCCTGACTTTC. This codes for CASRTDGANVLTF. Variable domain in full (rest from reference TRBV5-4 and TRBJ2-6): ETGVTQSPTHLIKTRGQQVTLRCSSQSGHNTVSWYQQALGQGPQFIFQYYREEENGRGNFPPRFSGLQFPNYSSELNVNALELDDSALYLCASRTDGANVLTFGAGSRLTVL.